What follows describes a single T cell receptor (beta chain). Germline lookup yields CDR1 LNHDA and CDR2 SQIVND (reference sequence). V was trimmed by 1 base and J by 0 bases, leaving 12 bases between them. This CDR3 has 16 residues. This specimen belongs to a study of graft-versus-host responses after intestinal transplantation. Across the study: The transplants performed in recipients were multivisceral, liver-intestinal, or isolated intestinal.

Repertoires were generated with immunoSEQ multiplex PCR, while TCRdb's copy carries only in-frame clones and drops some. The sample includes 30,000 to 40,000 clones, around 96% seen only once; the top ten take less than 0.85%. The V and J genes are TRBV19 and TRBJ1-1; D may be TRBD1 (6 bases). Sample: PBMCs, taken 16 days after intestinal transplant. This sequence originates from a human patient who received an intestinal transplant, so some T cells may come from the graft donor. CDR3 region: CASSIGGGWVNTEAFF. CDR3 DNA sequence: TGTGCCAGTAGTATAGGAGGGGGTTGGGTGAACACTGAAGCTTTCTTT.